Presented here are 8 T cell receptor beta chains from one specimen sequenced in a study of T cell responses to AZD1222 COVID-19 vaccine listed by TCRdb under 2021. Libraries were constructed by the immunoSEQ multiplex PCR assay. This immuneACCESS table, as held by TCRdb, lists in-frame sequences with V and J called but not all clones. Of the missing ones, under half trace to an unresolved V gene in checked studies; the others have no known cause. The sample table contains roughly 190,000 clones; only one count was recorded for approximately 90% of them. Less than 4.5% of the sample lies in the top ten. The time point label for this specimen denotes: about 28 days (+/-7) after the second vaccine dose. The treatment or condition label, as the study defines it: meningococcal conjugate vaccine given as trial control. Here the sequenced sample was peripheral blood, taken 28 days after the second dose of the MenACWY control vaccine. All receptors come from an adult who received the MenACWY meningococcal vaccine as a control.

V and J are TRBV7-3 and TRBJ2-3, with 10 bases that match TRBD2. After removal of 0 bases from V and 6 bases from J, the junction contained 3 bases not matched to a gene. The CDR3 contains 15 residues. CDR1 SGHTA and CDR2 FQGTGA come from the germline V gene. The CDR3: CASSLTGLAVDTQYF. For the CDR3, the DNA is TGTGCCAGCAGCTTAACAGGACTAGCGGTCGATACGCAGTATTTT.

The chain employs TRBV11-2 and TRBJ2-7; D is undetermined. CDR1 and CDR2 (germline): SGHAT, FQNNGV. Trimming removed 2 bases from V and 2 bases from J, with 7 bases in between. CDR3 size: 13 residues. In DNA form, the CDR3 reads TGTGCCAGCAGCTTAAATGTTCCCTACGAGCAGTACTTC. Translation gives CASSLNVPYEQYF. Full variable domain (remainder filled in from reference TRBV11-2 and TRBJ2-7): EAGVAQSPRYKIIEKRQSVAFWCNPISGHATLYWYQQILGQGPKLLIQFQNNGVVDDSQLPKDRFSAERLKGVDSTLKIQPAKLEDSAVYLCASSLNVPYEQYFGPGTRLTVT.

This clone was detected once. J is TRBJ2-7 and V is TRBV19; 7 nucleotides match TRBD1. CDR1 and CDR2 from the germline V gene are LNHDA and SQIVND (reference sequence). This CDR3 has 14 residues. V shed 1 base, J shed 4 bases, and the junction held 4 bases outside the gene matches. DNA of the CDR3: TGTGCCAGTAGTATAGGGGCACAGGGGTACGAGCAGTACTTC. Encoded protein: CASSIGAQGYEQYF.

The rearrangement uses TRBV28 and TRBJ1-5; TRBD1 matches at 11 bases. Trimming at V came to 8 bases and at J to 5 bases, leaving 2 bases not matched to a gene. CDR1 and CDR2 from the germline V gene are MDHEN and SYDVKM. This CDR3 has 13 amino acids. CDR3 sequence: CASQGQGDQPQHF. CDR3 coding DNA: TGTGCCAGCCAGGGACAGGGGGATCAGCCCCAGCATTTT.

The genes are TRBV3-1 (or the pseudogene TRBV3-2) and TRBJ1-2, with D hard to call. Germline CDR1 is LGHDT and CDR2 is YNNKEL (reference sequence). Trimming took 6 bases from V and 0 from J, leaving 17 bases between them. The CDR3 spans 16 residues. The CDR3 DNA reads as TGTGCCAGCAGGGAACAGAACGATCGCTCTAACTATGGCTACACCTTC. It codes for CASREQNDRSNYGYTF.

CDR3 in amino acids: CASLRPGAGGYTF. In DNA form, the CDR3 reads TGTGCCAGCTTACGGCCCGGAGCTGGGGGCTACACCTTC. The chain joins TRBV12-3 or TRBV12-4 to TRBJ1-2; D unresolved. This CDR3 spans 13 amino acids. Trimming took off 8 bases at V and 8 bases at J, with 18 bases between the two ends.

J is TRBJ1-1 and V is TRBV28; no reliable D call. Trimming removed 7 bases at V and 1 base at J, with 13 bases between. The germline V gene encodes CDR1 MDHEN and CDR2 SYDVKM. The CDR3 covers 14 residues. In DNA form, the CDR3 reads TGTGCCAGCAAGCTGCTGTCGCCGAACACTGAAGCTTTCTTT. This encodes CASKLLSPNTEAFF. Complete variable domain (other parts from reference TRBV28 and TRBJ1-1): DVKVTQSSRYLVKRTGEKVFLECVQDMDHENMFWYRQDPGLGLRLIYFSYDVKMKEKGDIPEGYSVSREKKERFSLILESASTNQTSMYLCASKLLSPNTEAFFGQGTRLTVV.

V gene TRBV4-2 combines with J gene TRBJ1-5; no firm D call. CDR1 and CDR2 from the germline V gene are LGHNA and YNFKEQ. The CDR3 runs 12 residues. Trimming took 0 bases from V and 6 from J, leaving 3 bases between them. The CDR3 DNA is TGTGCCAGCAGCCAAGAGGGTCAGCCCCAGCATTTT. Amino acids: CASSQEGQPQHF.